This T cell receptor (beta chain) was retrieved from a study of T cells in Graves' hyperthyroidism and ophthalmopathy. V was pared by 3 bases and J by 6 bases, with 3 bases of the junction left unmatched. From germline, CDR1 is SNHLY and CDR2 FYNNEI. The CDR3 sequence is 13 residues long. Amplification of TCR beta CDR3 regions was performed using RNA transcripts as template. Carried out on the TCR CDR3, a first-round RT-PCR used the HTBI primer set. MiXCR was run by TCRdb on the multiplex PCR reads, yielding one entry per CDR3 protein. The profile shows about 640,000 distinct CDR3 sequences, roughly 20% of them singletons. Under 3 months was the duration of disease in ophthalmopathy patients, who also had a Clinical Activity Score of at least 3 and a NOSPECS grade of at least 4.

This receptor was identified in a man aged 25-45 years with Graves' ophthalmopathy. Sequenced input: blood. This chain joins TRBV2 and TRBJ1-2; 8 bases map to TRBD1. CDR3 nucleotides: TGTGCCAGCAGTGATCAACAGGGGGATGGCTACACCTTC. This encodes CASSDQQGDGYTF. The full variable domain, completed using reference TRBV2 and TRBJ1-2, is EPEVTQTPSHQVTQMGQEVILRCVPISNHLYFYWYRQILGQKVEFLVSFYNNEISEKSEIFDDQFSVERPDGSNFTLKIRSTKLEDSAMYFCASSDQQGDGYTFGSGTRLTVV.